This T cell receptor (beta chain) is from a study of T cells in localized non-small cell lung cancer. The assay was immunoSEQ multiplex PCR, and TCRdb's table has in-frame clones only and misses some. The repertoire holds around 30,000 clones, around 94% seen once, with around 0.66% in the top ten. Points from the study as a whole: In uninvolved adjacent lung, T cell clonality reached its highest value, exceeding tumor. The study detected a median about 57 of the top 100 tumor clones in adjacent lung.

Germline V gene lookup returns CDR1 KGHSH and CDR2 LQKENI. This CDR3 is 15 amino acids long. Losses at the gene ends were 2 bases for V and 5 bases for J; bases not matched to a gene: 5. Comments on this clone: Its antigen remains unidentified.

This chain connects TRBV18 to TRBJ2-5, with TRBD1 matching 10 bases. The TCR originated in a woman aged 40 to 75 with stage I lung adenocarcinoma. Sequences were derived from peripheral blood, sampled before any cancer treatment. The CDR3, as DNA: TGTGCCAGCTCACCATTCGGGACAGGGGTGGAGACCCAGTACTTC. Its protein product is CASSPFGTGVETQYF.